This entry features one T cell receptor (beta chain) sequence. A second PCR of roughly 7 to 11 cycles used a sample-barcoded 5' primer and a J-beta primer mix. MiXCR, run by TCRdb on the 5' RACE reads, gives a single entry per CDR3 protein. The table includes about 770,000 distinct CDR3 sequences, under 45% detected once. The CDR3 has 15 amino acids. Trimming took 1 base from V and 3 from J, leaving 12 bases between them. The sample belongs to a study of blood T cells in healthy people across ages. The rearrangement joins TRBV12-3 or TRBV12-4 to TRBJ1-2; D is perhaps TRBD1 (6 bases). Sequenced sample: blood. The receptor was derived from a man in his 60s in good health. The DNA for the CDR3 is TGTGCCAGCAGTTTAGTATCAGGGGCCGACTATGGCTACACCTTC. Translated: CASSLVSGADYGYTF.